The 22 T cell receptor beta chains presented below share a single source sample, sequenced in a study of T cell repertoires in cytomegalovirus infection. These receptors' targets are unknown. Using its own MiXCR run on the reads, TCRdb lists one record per CDR3 protein. The data show some 350,000 distinct CDR3 sequences, approximately 32% seen once. The sample consisted of cultured PBMCs, taken from culture after CMV antigen stimulation. The source is a human donor in good health (CMV status not recorded). Some clones in this sample may be carry-over from other donors' samples.

The chain couples TRBV11-1 to TRBJ1-2; D remains ambiguous. CDR3 length equals 14 residues. V lost 8 bases and J 5 bases, leaving 18 bases between the germline ends. Germline V gene sequence: CDR1 SGHAT, CDR2 FQDESV (reference sequence). CDR3 coding DNA: TGTGCCAGCTCGAAAGAGCCTAGCGGTTATGGCTACACCTTC. It specifies CASSKEPSGYGYTF.

In this sample, this clonotype turned up many times. The rearrangement uses TRBV6-1 and TRBJ2-2, with D possibly matching TRBD2 (5 bases). The CDR3 is made up of 14 amino acids. From germline, CDR1 is MNHNS and CDR2 SASEGT. V lost 7 bases, J lost 1 base, and 10 bases lay in between. CDR3 DNA sequence: TGTGCCAGCAAAAAGGACTTGAACACCGGGGAGCTGTTTTTT. Protein: CASKKDLNTGELFF.

This clonotype was seen more than once but under ten times. The rearrangement uses TRBV5-4 and TRBJ2-7, with 11 positions matching TRBD2. V shed 4 bases, J shed 0 bases, and the junction held 6 bases outside the gene matches. Germline CDR1 reads SGHNT; CDR2 reads YYREEE (reference sequence). The CDR3 is made up of 16 amino acids. As DNA, the CDR3 is TGTGCCAGCAGCCAGCGGACTAGCGGGTTCTCCTACGAGCAGTACTTC. Amino acid sequence: CASSQRTSGFSYEQYF.

The genes are TRBV5-4 and TRBJ2-7; 7 positions agree with TRBD2. The junction had 8 bases not matched to a gene; V was cut back by 2 bases and J by 3 bases. The CDR3 runs to 15 residues. The germline V gene encodes CDR1 SGHNT and CDR2 YYREEE (reference sequence). The CDR3 bases are TGTGCCAGCAGCTTTGCCGGACTAGACAGCTACGAGCAGTACTTC. Protein: CASSFAGLDSYEQYF.

The chain carries TRBV9 and TRBJ2-1; no clear D. In germline, CDR1 is SGDLS, CDR2 YYNGEE. The germline V and J ends were trimmed by 0 bases and 7 bases, with 14 bases remaining between them. The CDR3 runs to 15 residues. In DNA, the CDR3 is TGTGCCAGCAGCGTAGAAACTAACCATGGGAATGAGCAGTTCTTC. Amino acids: CASSVETNHGNEQFF. The variable domain in full, with the rest retrieved from reference TRBV9 and TRBJ2-1, is DSGVTQTPKHLITATGQRVTLRCSPRSGDLSVYWYQQSLDQGLQFLIQYYNGEERAKGNILERFSAQQFPDLHSELNLSSLELGDSALYFCASSVETNHGNEQFFGPGTRLTVL.

CDR3 region: CSASDRPGANVLTF. For the CDR3, the DNA is TGCAGTGCTAGTGACCGTCCTGGGGCCAACGTCCTGACTTTC. The chain is built from TRBV20-1 and TRBJ2-6; no clear D. Germline lookup yields CDR1 DFQATT and CDR2 SNEGSKA (reference sequence). The CDR3 contains 14 residues. V was clipped by 3 bases and J by 2 bases, with 8 bases between them.

The rearrangement uses TRBV12-5 and TRBJ2-3; D not certain. Trimming took off 3 bases at V and 3 bases at J, with 7 bases between the two ends. Germline loops: CDR1 LGHNT, CDR2 FRNRAP. This CDR3 region has 13 residues. CDR3 sequence reads: CASGFGSTDTQYF. DNA of the CDR3: TGTGCTAGTGGTTTTGGCTCGACAGATACGCAGTATTTT. The full variable domain, completed using reference TRBV12-5 and TRBJ2-3, is DARVTQTPRHKVTEMGQEVTMRCQPILGHNTVFWYRQTMMQGLELLAYFRNRAPLDDSGMPKDRFSAEMPDATLATLKIQPSEPRDSAVYFCASGFGSTDTQYFGPGTRLTVL.

On this clonotype: With a much larger clone just one base away, this may be a read error. The CDR3 sequence: CASSYRGSTEAFF. CDR3 DNA sequence: TGTGCCAGCAGTTACAGGGGGAGCACTGAAGCTTTCTTT. The chain carries TRBV2 and TRBJ1-1; 8 nucleotides match TRBD1. Germline CDR1 SNHLY, CDR2 FYNNEI. The CDR3 runs 13 residues. J gave up 4 bases and V 5 bases, and 3 bases lay outside the gene matches.

This sequence joins TRBV11-2 and TRBJ2-7; perhaps TRBD2 as D (6 bases). Germline V gene sequence: CDR1 SGHAT, CDR2 FQNNGV. Between the trimmed V and J ends, which lost 5 bases and 6 bases, there was a span of 17 bases. This CDR3 comprises 14 residues. The CDR3 reads CASSLCAGYCEQYF. The CDR3 nucleotides read TGTGCCAGCAGCCTATGTGCGGGGTATTGCGAGCAGTACTTC.

The chain joins TRBV7-2 to TRBJ2-1; TRBD2 matches at 8 bases. The ends lost 1 base at V and 9 bases at J; junction bases unmatched: 11. CDR3 length: 16 residues. Germline CDR1 is SGHTA and CDR2 is FQGNSA. Here the CDR3 reads CASSLGGAGGFSEQFF. CDR3 coding DNA: TGTGCCAGCAGCTTAGGGGGGGCGGGAGGTTTCAGTGAGCAGTTCTTC.

Turning to this clonotype: Its ends do not fully match the called genes, so a read error is possible. V usage is TRBV20-1 and J usage is TRBJ2-1; D is tentatively TRBD1 or TRBD2 (5 bases each). The CDR3 extends over 13 amino acids. The V gene's germline CDR1 is DFQATT and CDR2 SNEGSKA (reference sequence). This chain's CDR3 is CSAHPWGYNEQLF. The CDR3 bases are TGCAGTGCTCACCCATGGGGGTACAATGAGCAGCTCTTC.

This clonotype was seen more than once but under ten times. J is TRBJ2-5 and V is TRBV5-1; D ambiguous. Looked up from germline, CDR1 is SGHRS and CDR2 is YFSETQ. The length of the CDR3 is 14 residues. V shed 2 bases and J shed 2 bases, with 10 bases lying between them. CDR3 region: CASSFERGQETQYF. As DNA, the CDR3 is TGCGCCAGCAGCTTTGAGCGCGGTCAAGAGACCCAGTACTTC.

The chain has TRBV20-1 and TRBJ2-7; D unclear. V lost 1 base and J lost 2, with 6 bases in between. The CDR3 totals 12 residues. Germline lookup yields CDR1 DFQATT and CDR2 SNEGSKA (reference sequence). The CDR3: CSARGHPYEQYF. CDR3 DNA sequence: TGCAGTGCTAGAGGACATCCCTACGAGCAGTACTTC.

This clonotype was seen more than once but under ten times. The chain links TRBV7-9 to TRBJ1-4; TRBD1 is a possible D gene (6 bases). The CDR3 has 15 amino acids. The V and J ends lost 5 bases and 8 bases respectively, with 18 bases between them. Looked up from germline, CDR1 is SEHNR and CDR2 is FQNEAQ (reference sequence). DNA of the CDR3: TGTGCCAGCAGCCCACGGACAGCCTCCCTCGAAAAACTGTTTTTT. Amino acid sequence: CASSPRTASLEKLFF.

This clonotype was seen only once. The chain recombines TRBV2 with TRBJ1-1, with D hard to call. CDR1 and CDR2 from the germline V gene are SNHLY and FYNNEI. The CDR3 is made up of 16 amino acids. Trimming pared 8 bases from V and 1 base from J, leaving 20 bases between. CDR3 loop: CASADSLRYTNTEAFF. In DNA form, the CDR3 reads TGTGCCAGCGCCGACTCCCTACGGTACACGAACACTGAAGCTTTCTTT.

This clonotype turned up a few times. This sequence joins TRBV7-2 and TRBJ1-2; 8 bases are shared with TRBD1. The germline CDR1 and CDR2 sequences are SGHTA and FQGNSA. The length of the CDR3 is 13 residues. After removal of 5 bases from V and 4 bases from J, the junction contained 3 bases not matched to a gene. The CDR3 sequence: CASSDRGAYGYTF. In DNA form, the CDR3 reads TGTGCCAGCAGCGACAGGGGCGCCTATGGCTACACCTTC.

This clonotype was picked up a small number of times. V usage is TRBV20-1 and J usage is TRBJ2-2, with D possibly TRBD1 on 6 matching bases. Germline V CDR1 and CDR2: DFQATT, SNEGSKA (reference sequence). Trimming stripped 1 base from V and 6 bases from J, with 12 bases between. This CDR3 contains 14 residues. CDR3 in amino acids: CSARGGHRPGELFF. CDR3 in DNA: TGCAGTGCTAGAGGGGGACACCGTCCCGGGGAGCTGTTTTTT.

V usage is TRBV6-6 and J usage is TRBJ1-5; TRBD1 matches at 11 bases. V lost 6 bases and J lost 1; bases outside the gene matches: 11. The CDR3 extends over 18 amino acids. CDR1 MNHNY and CDR2 SVGAGI come from the germline V gene (reference sequence). CDR3 DNA: TGTGCCAGCAGCCCATATAGGACAGGGGGCATGAGCAATCAGCCCCAGCATTTT. It codes for CASSPYRTGGMSNQPQHF.

This clonotype came up many times. The CDR3 is CASSLDRINEKLFF. In DNA, the CDR3 is TGTGCCAGCAGCTTAGACAGGATTAATGAAAAACTGTTTTTT. This chain links TRBV7-2 with TRBJ1-4; tentatively, D is TRBD1 (5 bases). The CDR3 totals 14 residues. Trimming left V 1 base short and J 4 bases short, with 7 bases between. Germline values: CDR1 SGHTA, CDR2 FQGNSA.

This clonotype was recorded many times. This rearrangement joins TRBV7-2 to TRBJ2-5, with 10 bases matching TRBD2. The CDR3 extends over 16 amino acids. The germline CDR1 and CDR2 sequences are SGHTA and FQGNSA. The V gene end was trimmed by 5 bases and the J gene end by 4 bases; junction bases not matched to a gene: 10. CDR3 amino acids: CASSPGALAGRETQYF. CDR3 in DNA: TGTGCCAGCAGCCCAGGGGCACTAGCGGGGAGAGAGACCCAGTACTTC.

The rearrangement joins TRBV9 to TRBJ1-4; D gene ambiguous. V lost 2 bases to trimming and J lost 6 bases, with 11 bases between them. The length of the CDR3 is 14 residues. CDR1 is SGDLS, CDR2 YYNGEE, per germline. The CDR3 DNA sequence: TGTGCCAGCAGCGTGTCCCCTATGGATGAAAAACTGTTTTTT. Translated, it gives CASSVSPMDEKLFF.

This clonotype was recorded many times. The chain carries TRBV6-5 and TRBJ1-2; tentative D call: TRBD1 (6 bases). Germline CDR1 MNHEY, CDR2 SVGAGI. The CDR3 sequence is 13 residues long. Trimming pared 2 bases from V and 2 bases from J, leaving 6 bases between. The CDR3 sequence: CASSYDRNYGYTF. The CDR3 DNA sequence: TGTGCCAGCAGTTACGACAGGAACTATGGCTACACCTTC.